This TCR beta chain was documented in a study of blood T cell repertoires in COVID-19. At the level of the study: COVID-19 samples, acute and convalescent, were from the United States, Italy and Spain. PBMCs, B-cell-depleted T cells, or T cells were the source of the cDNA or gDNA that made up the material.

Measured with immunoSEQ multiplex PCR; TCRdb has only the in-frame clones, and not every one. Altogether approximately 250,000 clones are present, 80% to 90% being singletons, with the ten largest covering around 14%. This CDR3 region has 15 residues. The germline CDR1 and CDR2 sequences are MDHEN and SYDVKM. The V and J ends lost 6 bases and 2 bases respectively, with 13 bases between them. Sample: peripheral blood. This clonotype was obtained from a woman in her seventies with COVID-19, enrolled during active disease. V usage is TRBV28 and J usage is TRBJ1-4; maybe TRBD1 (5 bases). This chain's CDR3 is CASSDSRGTNEKLFF. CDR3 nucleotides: TGTGCCAGCAGCGACTCGCGGGGGACTAATGAAAAACTGTTTTTT.